This TCR beta chain derives from a study of hypomethylating agent response in myelodysplastic syndrome. Clones were sequenced by immunoSEQ multiplex PCR, and TCRdb holds only the in-frame ones, with some missing. The table includes 10,000 to 11,000 clones, 75% to 85% detected once. Regarding this clone: As yet, its antigen is unknown.

The CDR3 sequence is 14 residues long. Germline CDR1 reads MDHEN; CDR2 reads SYDVKM. Trimming removed 6 bases from V and 3 bases from J, with 12 bases in between. Regarding the study as a whole: Across all patients and within response groups, hypomethylating treatment left richness, diversity and clonality without significant change. The MDS versus healthy comparison may be affected by non-age-matched controls.

The source material was bone marrow, sampled before or after starting hypomethylating agent treatment for myelodysplastic syndrome (not recorded which). The V call is TRBV28, the J call TRBJ1-5, with D tentatively TRBD1 (6 bases). This TCR came from a human donor with myelodysplastic syndrome. CDR3 sequence: CASSETGPNQPQHF. DNA of the CDR3: TGTGCCAGCAGCGAGACAGGTCCCAATCAGCCCCAGCATTTT.